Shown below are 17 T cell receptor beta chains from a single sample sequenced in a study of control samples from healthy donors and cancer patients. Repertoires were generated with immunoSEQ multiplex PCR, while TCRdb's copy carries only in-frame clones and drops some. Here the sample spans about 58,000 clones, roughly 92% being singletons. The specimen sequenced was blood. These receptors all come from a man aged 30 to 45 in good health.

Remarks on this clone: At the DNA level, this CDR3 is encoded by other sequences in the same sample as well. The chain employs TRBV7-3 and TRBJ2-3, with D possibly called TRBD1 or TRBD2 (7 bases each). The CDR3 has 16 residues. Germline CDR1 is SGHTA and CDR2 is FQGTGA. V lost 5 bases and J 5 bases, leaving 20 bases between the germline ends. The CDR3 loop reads CASSGTRGGEVDTQYF. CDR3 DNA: TGTGCCAGCAGCGGGACCAGGGGGGGAGAGGTAGATACGCAGTATTTT.

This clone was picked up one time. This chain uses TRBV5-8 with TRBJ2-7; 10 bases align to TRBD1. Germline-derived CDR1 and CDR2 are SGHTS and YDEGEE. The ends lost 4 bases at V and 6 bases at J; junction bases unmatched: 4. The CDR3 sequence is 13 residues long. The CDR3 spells CASSIRTGGEQYF. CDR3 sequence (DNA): TGTGCCAGCAGCATACGGACAGGGGGCGAGCAGTACTTC.

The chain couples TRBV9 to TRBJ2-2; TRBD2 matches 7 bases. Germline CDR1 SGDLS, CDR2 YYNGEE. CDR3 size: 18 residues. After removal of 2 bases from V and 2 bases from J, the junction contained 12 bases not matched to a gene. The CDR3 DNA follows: TGTGCCAGCAGCGTGAGCCGGGTTGGGGGACTAAACACCGGGGAGCTGTTTTTT. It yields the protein CASSVSRVGGLNTGELFF.

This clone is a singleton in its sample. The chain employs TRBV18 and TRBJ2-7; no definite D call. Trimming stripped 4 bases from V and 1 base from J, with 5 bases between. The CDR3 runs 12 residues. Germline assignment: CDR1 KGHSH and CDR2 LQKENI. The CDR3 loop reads CASSRGSYEQYF. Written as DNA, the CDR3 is TGTGCCAGCTCACGTGGGTCCTACGAGCAGTACTTC.

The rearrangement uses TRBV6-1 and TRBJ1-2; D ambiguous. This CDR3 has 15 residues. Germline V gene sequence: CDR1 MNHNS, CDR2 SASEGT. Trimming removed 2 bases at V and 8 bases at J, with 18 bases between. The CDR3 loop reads CASSETPIVDWGYTF. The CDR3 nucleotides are TGTGCCAGCAGTGAAACCCCGATTGTGGATTGGGGCTACACCTTC.

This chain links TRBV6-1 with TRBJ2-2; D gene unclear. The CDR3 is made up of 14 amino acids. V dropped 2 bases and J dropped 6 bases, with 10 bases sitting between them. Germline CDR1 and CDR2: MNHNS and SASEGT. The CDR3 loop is CASSEQSAPGELFF. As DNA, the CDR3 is TGTGCCAGCAGTGAACAGTCTGCCCCCGGGGAGCTGTTTTTT.

CDR3 sequence: CASSRQGEGNQPQHF. CDR3 sequence (DNA): TGTGCCAGCAGTCGACAGGGAGAAGGAAATCAGCCCCAGCATTTT. The chain recombines TRBV28 with TRBJ1-5; 7 bases match TRBD1. Trimming cost V 5 bases and J 4 bases; bases outside gene matches: 8. This CDR3 comprises 15 residues. Germline V gene sequence: CDR1 MDHEN, CDR2 SYDVKM.

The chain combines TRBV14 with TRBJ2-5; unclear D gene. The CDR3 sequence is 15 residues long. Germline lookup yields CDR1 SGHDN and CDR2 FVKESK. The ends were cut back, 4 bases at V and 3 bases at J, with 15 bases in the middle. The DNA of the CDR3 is TGTGCCAGCAGCCGCGACGCATGGGGTGAAGAGACCCAGTACTTC. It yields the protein CASSRDAWGEETQYF.

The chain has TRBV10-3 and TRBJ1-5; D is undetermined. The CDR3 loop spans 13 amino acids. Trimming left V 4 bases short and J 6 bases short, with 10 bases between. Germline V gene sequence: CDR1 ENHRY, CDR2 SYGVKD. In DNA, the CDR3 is TGTGCCATCAGTGGTGTAGGCGGTCAGCCCCAGCATTTT. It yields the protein CAISGVGGQPQHF.

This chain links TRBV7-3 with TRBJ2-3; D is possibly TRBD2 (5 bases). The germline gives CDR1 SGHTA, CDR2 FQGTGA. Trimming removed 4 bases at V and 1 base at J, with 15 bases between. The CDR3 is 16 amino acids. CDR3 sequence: CASSSKTGKGTDTQYF. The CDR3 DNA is TGTGCCAGCAGCTCCAAAACGGGGAAGGGCACAGATACGCAGTATTTT.

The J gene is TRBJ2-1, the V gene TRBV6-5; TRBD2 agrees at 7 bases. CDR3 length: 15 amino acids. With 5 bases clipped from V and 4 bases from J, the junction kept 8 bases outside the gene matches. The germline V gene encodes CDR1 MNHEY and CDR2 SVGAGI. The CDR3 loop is CASSKSGTPYNEQFF. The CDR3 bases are TGTGCCAGCAGTAAGAGCGGGACCCCTTACAATGAGCAGTTCTTC.

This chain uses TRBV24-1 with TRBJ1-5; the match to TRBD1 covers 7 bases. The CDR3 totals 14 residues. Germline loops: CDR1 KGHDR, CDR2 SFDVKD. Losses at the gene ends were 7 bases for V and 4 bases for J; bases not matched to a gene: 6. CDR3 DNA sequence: TGTGCCACCAGGGCGTCAGGGGGGAATCAGCCCCAGCATTTT. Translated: CATRASGGNQPQHF.

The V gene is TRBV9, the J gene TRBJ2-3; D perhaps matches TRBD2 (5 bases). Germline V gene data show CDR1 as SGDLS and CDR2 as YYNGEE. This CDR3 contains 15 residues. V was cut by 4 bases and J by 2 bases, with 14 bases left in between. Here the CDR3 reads CASSQQAAHTDTQYF. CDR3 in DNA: TGTGCCAGCAGCCAACAAGCGGCCCACACAGATACGCAGTATTTT.

The CDR3 reads CASTGRDRDLEQYF. The CDR3 DNA is TGTGCCAGCACCGGCCGGGACAGGGATCTCGAGCAGTACTTC. The chain carries TRBV7-9 and TRBJ2-7, with 9 bases identical to TRBD1. V dropped 7 bases and J dropped 6; count of bases not matched to a gene: 10. Looked up from germline, CDR1 is SEHNR and CDR2 is FQNEAQ (reference sequence). CDR3 length: 14 residues.

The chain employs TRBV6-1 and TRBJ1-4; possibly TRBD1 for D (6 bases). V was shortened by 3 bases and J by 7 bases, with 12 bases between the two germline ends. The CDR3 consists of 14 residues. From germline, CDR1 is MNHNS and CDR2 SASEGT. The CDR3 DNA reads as TGTGCCAGCAGTGAGTTACAGGGTAGTGAAAAACTGTTTTTT. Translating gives CASSELQGSEKLFF.

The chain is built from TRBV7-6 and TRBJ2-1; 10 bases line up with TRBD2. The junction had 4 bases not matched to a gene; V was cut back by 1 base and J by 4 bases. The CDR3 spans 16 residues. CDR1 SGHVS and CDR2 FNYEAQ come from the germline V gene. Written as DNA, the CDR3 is TGTGCCAGCAGCTTAGGGATAGCGGGAGGATACAATGAGCAGTTCTTC. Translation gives CASSLGIAGGYNEQFF.

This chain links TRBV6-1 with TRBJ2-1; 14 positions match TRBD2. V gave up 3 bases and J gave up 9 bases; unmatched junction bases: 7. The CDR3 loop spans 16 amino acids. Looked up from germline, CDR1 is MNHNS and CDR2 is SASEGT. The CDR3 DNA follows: TGTGCCAGCAGTGAGTCGGGACTAGCGGGGGTTAGTGAGCAGTTCTTC. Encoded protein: CASSESGLAGVSEQFF.